These 23 T cell receptor beta chains were sequenced from one sample in a study of cytomegalovirus exposure and HLA in healthy donors. The PCR employed 60 Vbeta primers together with 13 Jbeta primers. The assay was immunoSEQ multiplex PCR, and TCRdb's table has in-frame clones only and misses some. The data hold more than 140,000 clones, with around 79% observed a single time. Sequenced: PBMCs. Receptor source: a man aged 25 to 40 in good health and CMV-seropositive.

The chain recombines TRBV4-2 with TRBJ1-1, with D unresolved. V was cut by 0 bases and J by 5 bases, with 10 bases left in between. Germline CDR1 LGHNA, CDR2 YNFKEQ. The CDR3 runs to 14 residues. DNA for the CDR3: TGTGCCAGCAGCCAAGATCGGGGAGGGACTGAAGCTTTCTTT. This encodes CASSQDRGGTEAFF.

V and J are TRBV29-1 and TRBJ2-7, with a weak D call TRBD1 (5 bases). This CDR3 has 13 residues. Germline V CDR1 and CDR2: SQVTM, ANQGSEA. Between the trimmed V and J ends, which lost 8 bases and 0 bases, there was a span of 14 bases. The CDR3 is CSTQTANSYEQYF. The CDR3 DNA sequence: TGCAGCACCCAGACAGCTAACTCCTACGAGCAGTACTTC.

The CDR3 loop is CASSRDRDLSPLHF. The CDR3 DNA reads as TGTGCCAGCAGTCGAGACAGGGATTTATCACCCCTCCACTTT. The V and J genes are TRBV27 and TRBJ1-6; 7 bases line up with TRBD1. CDR3 size: 14 residues. J gave up 10 bases and V 5 bases, and 8 bases lay outside the gene matches. CDR1 MNHEY and CDR2 SMNVEV come from the germline V gene (reference sequence).

In its sample, this clone was seen a few times. This sequence joins TRBV5-1 and TRBJ2-1; tentatively, D is TRBD1 (5 bases). The CDR3 totals 13 residues. The V end was cut by 0 bases, the J end by 9 bases, with 10 bases between. From germline, CDR1 is SGHRS and CDR2 YFSETQ. The CDR3 coding sequence is TGCGCCAGCAGCTTGGTCCAGGGTAGTGAGCAGTTCTTC. Translating it yields CASSLVQGSEQFF.

The J gene is TRBJ2-5, the V gene TRBV5-4; D is unresolved. In germline, CDR1 is SGHNT, CDR2 YYREEE (reference sequence). The V and J ends lost 0 bases and 5 bases respectively, with 17 bases between them. CDR3 length: 16 amino acids. The CDR3 DNA sequence: TGTGCCAGCAGCTTGGAGATTCCCTCTAGTAGGGAGACCCAGTACTTC. It yields the protein CASSLEIPSSRETQYF.

The rearrangement links TRBV6-1 to TRBJ2-5; 8 bases map to TRBD1. The length of the CDR3 is 13 residues. J lost 3 bases, V lost 7 bases, and 4 bases had no gene match. CDR1 and CDR2 (germline): MNHNS, SASEGT. The CDR3 spells CASTDREEETQYF. The CDR3 nucleotides read TGTGCCAGCACGGACAGGGAAGAAGAGACCCAGTACTTC.

The rearrangement joins TRBV6-4 to TRBJ2-2, with no clear D. The CDR3 loop spans 16 amino acids. Trimming cost V 2 bases and J 4 bases, with 14 bases left between them. CDR1 MRHNA and CDR2 SNTAGT come from the germline V gene. CDR3 sequence: CASSDVAGKATGELFF. DNA for the CDR3: TGTGCCAGCAGTGACGTCGCAGGCAAAGCCACCGGGGAGCTGTTTTTT.

This chain joins TRBV10-3 and TRBJ1-1; 7 positions match TRBD1. The CDR3 covers 14 residues. Trimming cost V 4 bases and J 0 bases; bases outside gene matches: 2. Germline CDR1 is ENHRY and CDR2 is SYGVKD. CDR3 sequence reads: CAISARGLNTEAFF. The CDR3 region has the DNA TGTGCCATCAGTGCCAGGGGGTTGAACACTGAAGCTTTCTTT.

The CDR3 bases are TGTGCCAGCAGCTTAGGGACAGGAGCCTACGAGCAGTACTTC. Translation gives CASSLGTGAYEQYF. The chain uses TRBV7-2 and TRBJ2-7; 7 bases are shared with TRBD1. V shed 1 base, J shed 2 bases, and the junction held 2 bases outside the gene matches. CDR3 length: 14 residues. Looked up from germline, CDR1 is SGHTA and CDR2 is FQGNSA. The variable domain in full, with the rest retrieved from reference TRBV7-2 and TRBJ2-7, is GAGVSQSPSNKVTEKGKDVELRCDPISGHTALYWYRQSLGQGLEFLIYFQGNSAPDKSGLPSDRFSAERTGGSVSTLTIQRTQQEDSAVYLCASSLGTGAYEQYFGPGTRLTVT.

A word on this clone: Other DNA variants within this sample encode the same CDR3. The chain links TRBV7-9 to TRBJ2-2, with a weak D call TRBD2 (5 bases). The germline gives CDR1 SEHNR, CDR2 FQNEAQ (reference sequence). The CDR3 is 13 amino acids. Trimming stripped 5 bases from V and 16 bases from J, with 20 bases between. CDR3: CASSLPARWESFF. DNA of the CDR3: TGTGCCAGCAGCCTCCCCGCGCGGTGGGAGTCGTTTTTT.

This clone was seen a handful of times. This rearrangement joins TRBV28 to TRBJ2-3; 10 nucleotides match TRBD2. The CDR3 is made up of 15 amino acids. The V gene's germline CDR1 is MDHEN and CDR2 SYDVKM. V lost 4 bases, J lost 9 bases, and 10 bases stayed unmatched. The CDR3 region is CASSSPPLAGLTQYF. CDR3 bases: TGTGCCAGCAGTTCCCCCCCACTAGCGGGATTAACGCAGTATTTT. The full variable domain, rest sourced from reference TRBV28 and TRBJ2-3, is DVKVTQSSRYLVKRTGEKVFLECVQDMDHENMFWYRQDPGLGLRLIYFSYDVKMKEKGDIPEGYSVSREKKERFSLILESASTNQTSMYLCASSSPPLAGLTQYFGPGTRLTVL.

The V and J genes are TRBV2 and TRBJ2-1; 7 nucleotides align to TRBD2. In germline, CDR1 is SNHLY, CDR2 FYNNEI. The CDR3 is 14 residues long. V gave up 7 bases and J gave up 6 bases; unmatched junction bases: 9. CDR3: CASTWDYYGNEQFF. The DNA for the CDR3 is TGTGCCAGCACGTGGGACTACTACGGCAATGAGCAGTTCTTC.

The sample holds one count of this clone. The chain joins TRBV15 to TRBJ1-6, with 12 bases lining up with TRBD1. With V trimmed by 3 bases and J by 7 bases, 4 bases remained unmatched. The CDR3 runs to 16 residues. Germline lookup yields CDR1 LNHNV and CDR2 YYDKDF (reference sequence). The CDR3 sequence is CATSRGQGAANSPLHF. As DNA, the CDR3 is TGTGCCACCAGCAGGGGACAGGGGGCTGCGAATTCACCCCTCCACTTT. The entire variable domain, with the rest obtained from reference TRBV15 and TRBJ1-6, is as follows: DAMVIQNPRYQVTQFGKPVTLSCSQTLNHNVMYWYQQKSSQAPKLLFHYYDKDFNNEADTPDNFQSRRPNTSFCFLDIRSPGLGDTAMYLCATSRGQGAANSPLHFGNGTRLTVT.

This clone was recorded only once. CDR3 amino acids: CASSPQGAGEKLFF. The DNA of the CDR3 is TGTGCCAGCAGCCCACAGGGGGCGGGGGAAAAACTGTTTTTT. This rearrangement joins TRBV7-9 to TRBJ1-4, with 9 bases matching TRBD1. The CDR3 runs 14 residues. CDR1 SEHNR and CDR2 FQNEAQ come from the germline V gene (reference sequence). J was trimmed by 8 bases and V by 5 bases; bases with no gene match: 6. Full variable domain (outside the CDR3, taken from reference TRBV7-9 and TRBJ1-4): DTGVSQNPRHKITKRGQNVTFRCDPISEHNRLYWYRQTLGQGPEFLTYFQNEAQLEKSRLLSDRFSAERPKGSFSTLEIQRTEQGDSAMYLCASSPQGAGEKLFFGSGTQLSVL.

The V gene is TRBV5-1, the J gene TRBJ2-2; 9 bases match TRBD1. This CDR3 has 15 residues. Looked up from germline, CDR1 is SGHRS and CDR2 is YFSETQ. V was clipped by 8 bases and J by 6 bases; unmatched bases: 11. CDR3: CASTQGAKVAGELFF. Written as DNA, the CDR3 is TGCGCCAGTACACAGGGGGCCAAGGTAGCCGGGGAGCTGTTTTTT.

V usage is TRBV18 and J usage is TRBJ2-3; TRBD2 agrees at 11 bases. Per germline, CDR1 KGHSH and CDR2 LQKENI. Trimming at V came to 8 bases and at J to 2 bases, leaving 6 bases not matched to a gene. The CDR3 covers 15 residues. For the CDR3, the DNA is TGTGCCAGCGTACTAGCGGGAGTCCCCACAGATACGCAGTATTTT. It codes for CASVLAGVPTDTQYF.

This clone appeared a single time. The chain uses TRBV7-2 and TRBJ2-1, with 16 bases that match TRBD2. Germline CDR1 SGHTA, CDR2 FQGNSA. The CDR3 spans 14 residues. Trimming took 5 bases from V and 14 from J; bases not matched to a gene: 6. DNA for the CDR3: TGTGCCAGCAGCCCGGGACTAGCGGGGGGGAGAGAGTTCTTC. This encodes CASSPGLAGGREFF.

The chain is built from TRBV5-1 and TRBJ2-5; possibly TRBD1 for D (6 bases). Judging by the DNA end, TRBJ2-7 fits better; the J call may be wrong. The germline V gene encodes CDR1 SGHRS and CDR2 YFSETQ. This CDR3 is 15 amino acids long. This chain's CDR3 is CASSLPLTGSYEQYF. The CDR3 DNA sequence: TGCGCCAGCAGCTTACCACTGACAGGCTCCTACGAGCAGTACTTC.

The CDR3 bases are TGTGCCAGCGGTAGCGGGCAGACCTACGAGCAGTACTTC. It translates to CASGSGQTYEQYF. The rearrangement links TRBV25-1 to TRBJ2-5; TRBD2 matches at 7 bases. The J call is doubtful: the DNA matches TRBJ2-7 better. Per germline, CDR1 MGHDK and CDR2 SYGVNS. The CDR3 totals 13 residues.

This clone occurred once. This sequence joins TRBV6-5 and TRBJ2-7; D gene uncertain. CDR1 and CDR2 (germline): MNHEY, SVGAGI. The V end was cut by 0 bases, the J end by 0 bases, with 9 bases between. CDR3 length equals 15 residues. The DNA for the CDR3 is TGTGCCAGCAGTTACTCAGAGACACACTCCTACGAGCAGTACTTC. Protein: CASSYSETHSYEQYF.

In this sample, this clone turned up a few times. This chain connects TRBV28 to TRBJ1-5; perhaps TRBD1 as D (5 bases). The germline V gene encodes CDR1 MDHEN and CDR2 SYDVKM. The CDR3 spans 16 residues. Trimming removed 3 bases at V and 2 bases at J, with 14 bases between. The CDR3 here is CASSFGGGLGNQPQHF. CDR3 DNA sequence: TGTGCCAGCAGTTTCGGGGGGGGGTTGGGCAATCAGCCCCAGCATTTT.

V gene TRBV18 combines with J gene TRBJ2-1, with a weak D call TRBD2 (6 bases). The germline V and J ends were trimmed by 5 bases and 7 bases, with 21 bases remaining between them. Germline V gives CDR1 KGHSH, CDR2 LQKENI. This CDR3 spans 16 amino acids. This CDR3 reads CASSSLGLTPENEQFF. CDR3 DNA sequence: TGTGCCAGCTCAAGCCTGGGACTTACCCCGGAGAATGAGCAGTTCTTC.

The rearrangement uses TRBV7-8 and TRBJ2-2, with a weak D call TRBD2 (7 bases). With 5 bases removed from V and 0 bases from J, the gap between germline ends came to 13 bases. The CDR3 spans 16 residues. Germline V gives CDR1 SGHVS, CDR2 FQNEAQ. The CDR3 loop reads CASSIRGGANTGELFF. CDR3 DNA sequence: TGTGCCAGCAGCATAAGGGGGGGAGCGAACACCGGGGAGCTGTTTTTT.